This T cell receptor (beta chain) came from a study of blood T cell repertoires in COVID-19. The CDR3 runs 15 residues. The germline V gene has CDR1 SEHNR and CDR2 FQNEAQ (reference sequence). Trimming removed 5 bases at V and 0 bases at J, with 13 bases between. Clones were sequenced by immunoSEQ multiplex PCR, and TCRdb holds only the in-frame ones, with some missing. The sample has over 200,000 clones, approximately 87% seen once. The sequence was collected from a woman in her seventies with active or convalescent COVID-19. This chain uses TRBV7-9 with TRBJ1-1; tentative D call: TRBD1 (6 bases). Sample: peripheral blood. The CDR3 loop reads CASSVTGGMNTEAFF. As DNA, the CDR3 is TGTGCCAGCAGCGTGACAGGCGGCATGAACACTGAAGCTTTCTTT.